Listed here is a single T cell receptor beta chain. This sample is part of a study of blood T cell repertoires in COVID-19. Study-wide background: The United States, Italy and Spain provided the acute and convalescent COVID-19 samples. Sources were T cells, B-cell-depleted T cells, or PBMCs; the material itself was cDNA or gDNA.

Authors' data handling: Quantification of nucleated cells was approximated via reference gene primer amplification. Here immunoSEQ multiplex PCR was the method, and the copy in TCRdb shows in-frame clones only, minus some. That table supplies the V and J calls and clone size; D and trimming were determined from the DNA. The data contain some 120,000 clones, approximately 82% of them singletons. This TCR derives from a man aged 60-69 years with acute or convalescent COVID-19. Material for sequencing was peripheral blood.

The CDR3 here is CASSQTSGTGVKTQYF. The CDR3 region has the DNA TGTGCCAGCAGCCAGACTAGCGGAACGGGGGTCAAGACCCAGTACTTC. The chain combines TRBV3-1 (or the pseudogene TRBV3-2) with TRBJ2-5; TRBD2 aligns across 9 bases. The J segment lost 6 bases and the V segment lost 3 bases, leaving 11 bases of the junction unmatched. Looked up from germline, CDR1 is LGHDT and CDR2 is YNNKEL (reference sequence). The CDR3 consists of 16 residues.